This TCR beta chain was found in a study of cytomegalovirus exposure and HLA in healthy donors. Findings and caveats of the study: The study flagged roughly 150 TCR beta chains as cytomegalovirus-associated.

After removal of 3 bases from V and 3 bases from J, the junction contained 9 bases not matched to a gene. Germline CDR1 SGHRS, CDR2 YFSETQ. The CDR3 has 15 amino acids. As regards this clone: Its matching antigen is unknown.

13 Jbeta primers and 60 Vbeta primers were used for the PCR. Original data processing: In a later analysis, 75 million to 95 million unique TCR beta chains included roughly 11 million shared by two or more donors. Sequenced by immunoSEQ multiplex PCR; TCRdb stores in-frame clones only, minus some. For V, J and clone size, that table is used; D and trimming come from the DNA. The table has roughly 120,000 clones, 79% seen once; the top ten hold around 3%. The V gene is TRBV5-1, the J gene TRBJ2-7; 7 nucleotides match TRBD1. The clonotype was recovered from a woman aged 18-29 years in good health and CMV-seropositive. The sequenced sample was PBMCs. CDR3 region: CASSSSGTDFYEQYF. CDR3 DNA sequence: TGCGCCAGCAGCTCATCCGGGACAGACTTCTACGAGCAGTACTTC. Together with reference TRBV5-1 and TRBJ2-7, the CDR3 gives the full variable domain: KAGVTQTPRYLIKTRGQQVTLSCSPISGHRSVSWYQQTPGQGLQFLFEYFSETQRNKGNFPGRFSGRQFSNSRSEMNVSTLELGDSALYLCASSSSGTDFYEQYFGPGTRLTVT.